These 27 T cell receptor beta chains were all obtained from the same sample, sequenced in a study of cytomegalovirus exposure and HLA in healthy donors. PCR amplification relied on 60 Vbeta primers (plus 13 Jbeta primers). Here immunoSEQ multiplex PCR was the method, and the copy in TCRdb shows in-frame clones only, minus some. The sample holds about 160,000 clones, about 81% seen once. Sample: PBMCs. These TCRs come from a woman aged 18 to 35 in good health and CMV-seronegative.

V usage is TRBV6-4 and J usage is TRBJ2-2, with TRBD2 as a possible D gene (6 bases). CDR1 and CDR2 from the germline V gene are MRHNA and SNTAGT. The CDR3 contains 15 residues. Trimming took 8 bases from V and 1 from J, leaving 14 bases between them. In nucleotides, the CDR3 is TGTGCCAGCCGGAGGGGCCAGGAGAACACCGGGGAGCTGTTTTTT. As protein: CASRRGQENTGELFF.

The genes are TRBV5-1 and TRBJ2-2, with TRBD1 matching 11 bases. Germline loops: CDR1 SGHRS, CDR2 YFSETQ. The CDR3 loop spans 16 amino acids. V lost 3 bases, J lost 6 bases, and 7 bases stayed unmatched. The CDR3 region has the DNA TGCGCCAGCAGCTCACGGACAGGGGGCTTGTCCGGGGAGCTGTTTTTT. Translated: CASSSRTGGLSGELFF.

This chain uses TRBV6-1 with TRBJ2-6, with 7 bases fitting TRBD1. This CDR3 contains 15 residues. Germline assignment: CDR1 MNHNS and CDR2 SASEGT. The junction had 3 bases not matched to a gene; V was cut back by 6 bases and J by 1 base. Written as DNA, the CDR3 is TGTGCCAGCAGAAAACAGGGGTCTGGGGCCAACGTCCTGACTTTC. Its translation is CASRKQGSGANVLTF.

This clone was detected only a few times. The V and J genes are TRBV5-1 and TRBJ1-2; D may be TRBD1 (5 bases). The length of the CDR3 is 13 residues. With 4 bases removed from V and 2 bases from J, the gap between germline ends came to 9 bases. The V gene's germline CDR1 is SGHRS and CDR2 YFSETQ. For the CDR3, the DNA is TGCGCCAGCAGCGCGGACAACAACTATGGCTACACCTTC. Residues: CASSADNNYGYTF.

The chain combines TRBV7-9 with TRBJ2-5; perhaps TRBD1 as D (6 bases). The end of the DNA is better explained by TRBJ2-7, so the J call may be wrong. Germline V lookup: CDR1 SEHNR, CDR2 FQNEAQ (reference sequence). The CDR3 is 16 amino acids. CDR3 residues: CASSRAVGGIAYEQYF. The CDR3 DNA sequence: TGTGCCAGCAGCCGTGCGGTAGGGGGTATCGCCTACGAGCAGTACTTC.

This chain joins TRBV9 and TRBJ1-2; 7 positions agree with TRBD1. The CDR3 extends over 14 amino acids. The V gene's germline CDR1 is SGDLS and CDR2 YYNGEE. Trimming took 3 bases from V and 6 from J; bases not matched to a gene: 8. The CDR3 DNA reads TGTGCCAGCAGCGGAGGGGACAGTACTAATGGCTACACCTTC. The encoded protein is CASSGGDSTNGYTF.

The chain couples TRBV19 to TRBJ1-1; tentative D call: TRBD1 (6 bases). The V end was cut by 6 bases, the J end by 1 base, with 12 bases between. The CDR3 runs 14 residues. Germline CDR1 reads LNHDA; CDR2 reads SQIVND (reference sequence). CDR3 sequence: CASRILDRNTEAFF. CDR3 nucleotide sequence: TGTGCCAGTAGAATACTGGACAGGAACACTGAAGCTTTCTTT.

The V call is TRBV5-6, the J call TRBJ1-5, with D tentatively TRBD1 (6 bases). Germline loops: CDR1 SGHDT, CDR2 YYEEEE. V was clipped by 1 base and J by 6 bases, with 11 bases between them. CDR3 length: 14 residues. In nucleotides, the CDR3 is TGTGCCAGCAGCTTGTTTCAGGGGCGTCAGCCCCAGCATTTT. It yields the protein CASSLFQGRQPQHF.

This chain joins TRBV10-3 and TRBJ1-2; D call uncertain. This CDR3 has 15 amino acids. Germline CDR1 is ENHRY and CDR2 is SYGVKD. Trimming removed 6 bases at V and 2 bases at J, with 16 bases between. The CDR3 here is CAIRSQTSTNYGYTF. Written as DNA, the CDR3 is TGTGCCATCAGGAGTCAGACATCTACGAACTATGGCTACACCTTC.

The V and J genes are TRBV15 and TRBJ1-5; no definite D call. The CDR3 length is 17 residues. CDR1 LNHNV and CDR2 YYDKDF come from the germline V gene (reference sequence). V gave up 5 bases and J gave up 0 bases, with 17 bases separating them. The CDR3 coding sequence is TGTGCCACCAGCCTTCGGTCCGGGAGACCTAGCAATCAGCCCCAGCATTTT. This translates into CATSLRSGRPSNQPQHF.

The chain recombines TRBV5-1 with TRBJ1-6; weak D call: TRBD1 (6 bases). CDR1 is SGHRS and CDR2 is YFSETQ in the germline V gene. V gave up 4 bases and J gave up 10 bases, with 15 bases separating them. The CDR3 spans 14 residues. CDR3 sequence (DNA): TGCGCCAGCAGCGAAACAGGGAGGGGATCACCCCTCCACTTT. Protein product: CASSETGRGSPLHF.

Only a few counts were recorded for this clone. J is TRBJ2-7 and V is TRBV7-8, with D tentatively TRBD1 (5 bases). The CDR3 spans 14 residues. V lost 1 base, J lost 4 bases, and 11 bases lay in between. The germline V gene encodes CDR1 SGHVS and CDR2 FQNEAQ. The CDR3 DNA sequence: TGTGCCAGCAGCTTAGGAGCCTCAGGGTACGAGCAGTACTTC. Its protein is CASSLGASGYEQYF.

The sample holds a few counts of this clone. This chain joins TRBV7-3 and TRBJ2-1, with D possibly matching TRBD2 (7 bases). Germline CDR1 reads SGHTA; CDR2 reads FQGTGA. V dropped 2 bases and J dropped 1 base, with 12 bases sitting between them. The CDR3 loop spans 16 amino acids. The CDR3 reads CASSLVAGASYNEQFF. The CDR3 bases are TGTGCCAGCAGCTTAGTGGCGGGGGCTTCCTACAATGAGCAGTTCTTC.

J is TRBJ1-1 and V is TRBV5-1, with no clear D. V lost 1 base and J 3 bases, leaving 7 bases between the germline ends. The CDR3 is made up of 13 amino acids. Germline V CDR1 and CDR2: SGHRS, YFSETQ. The CDR3 spells CASSLFQDTEAFF. DNA for the CDR3: TGCGCCAGCAGCTTGTTCCAGGACACTGAAGCTTTCTTT.

J is TRBJ2-2 and V is TRBV5-5; 10 bases line up with TRBD1. Germline V gene sequence: CDR1 SGHKS, CDR2 YYEKEE (reference sequence). CDR3 length: 14 amino acids. V lost 3 bases and J lost 4; bases outside the gene matches: 0. The CDR3 protein is CASSWTGGTGELFF. For the CDR3, the DNA is TGTGCCAGCAGCTGGACAGGGGGCACCGGGGAGCTGTTTTTT. Combining the CDR3 with reference TRBV5-5 and TRBJ2-2 gives the whole variable domain DAGVTQSPTHLIKTRGQQVTLRCSPISGHKSVSWYQQVLGQGPQFIFQYYEKEERGRGNFPDRFSARQFPNYSSELNVNALLLGDSALYLCASSWTGGTGELFFGEGSRLTVL.

In regard to this clone: Other DNA sequences in the same sample also yield this CDR3. The gene calls are TRBV7-8 and TRBJ2-7; D might be TRBD2 (5 bases). CDR1 is SGHVS, CDR2 FQNEAQ, per germline. The length of the CDR3 is 15 residues. With 5 bases removed from V and 1 base from J, the gap between germline ends came to 15 bases. CDR3 sequence reads: CASSPESTGSYEQYF. In DNA form, the CDR3 reads TGTGCCAGCAGCCCCGAGTCCACGGGATCCTACGAGCAGTACTTC.

The chain uses TRBV29-1 and TRBJ2-5; TRBD2 matches 10 bases. Germline V gives CDR1 SQVTM, CDR2 ANQGSEA. V shed 4 bases, J shed 2 bases, and the junction held 4 bases outside the gene matches. The CDR3 extends over 14 amino acids. CDR3 nucleotide sequence: TGCAGCGTTGGTTGGACTAGCGGACAAGAGACCCAGTACTTC. The encoded protein is CSVGWTSGQETQYF.

Only a few counts were recorded for this clone. The chain uses TRBV9 and TRBJ2-7; TRBD2 aligns across 13 bases. From germline, CDR1 is SGDLS and CDR2 YYNGEE. The V segment lost 4 bases and the J segment 7 bases; nucleotides outside the gene matches: 11. The CDR3 has 16 residues. CDR3 in DNA: TGTGCCAGCAGCCCTTGGGGAACTAGCGGGAGGGGAGAGCAGTACTTC. The encoded protein is CASSPWGTSGRGEQYF.

The table lists this clone with a count of one. The chain recombines TRBV27 with TRBJ2-2; D is possibly TRBD2 (6 bases). The germline V and J ends were trimmed by 6 bases and 5 bases, with 16 bases remaining between them. Germline V gene sequence: CDR1 MNHEY, CDR2 SMNVEV (reference sequence). The CDR3 sequence is 15 residues long. The CDR3 loop reads CASRSGSGATGELFF. The CDR3 nucleotides are TGTGCCAGCAGAAGTGGTAGCGGAGCGACCGGGGAGCTGTTTTTT.

The chain employs TRBV11-2 and TRBJ2-2, with TRBD2 matching 16 bases. Germline V CDR1 and CDR2: SGHAT, FQNNGV. The CDR3 extends over 17 amino acids. V shed 0 bases and J 10 bases; nucleotides not matched to a gene: 5. Written as DNA, the CDR3 is TGTGCCAGCAGCTTAGACGGGACTAGCGGGAGGGCCCCGGAGCTGTTTTTT. This gives the protein CASSLDGTSGRAPELFF.

This clone was seen only a few times. This chain connects TRBV7-9 to TRBJ2-7; possibly TRBD1 for D (5 bases). CDR3 length: 17 residues. Looked up from germline, CDR1 is SEHNR and CDR2 is FQNEAQ (reference sequence). Trimming left V 1 base short and J 4 bases short, with 20 bases between. The CDR3 DNA sequence: TGTGCCAGCAGCTTAGTTACTCGAAGGGGTCCTTTTTACGAGCAGTACTTC. Protein product: CASSLVTRRGPFYEQYF.

This clone was found a few times. The chain combines TRBV14 with TRBJ1-1, with no clear D. The CDR3 is made up of 14 amino acids. Trimming pared 4 bases from V and 5 bases from J, leaving 14 bases between. Germline V gene data show CDR1 as SGHDN and CDR2 as FVKESK. Here the CDR3 DNA reads TGTGCCAGCAGCCCCTTCCACGGGAGAACTGAAGCTTTCTTT. The encoded protein is CASSPFHGRTEAFF.

The CDR3 bases are TGTGCCAGTGGACGAGGACTAGCGGATACGCAGTATTTT. Amino acid sequence: CASGRGLADTQYF. The chain joins TRBV19 to TRBJ2-3; 9 bases fit TRBD2. Per the germline V gene, CDR1 is LNHDA and CDR2 is SQIVND (reference sequence). This CDR3 region has 13 residues. V shed 8 bases and J 6 bases; nucleotides not matched to a gene: 6.

The J gene is TRBJ2-5, the V gene TRBV13, with a weak D call TRBD2 (5 bases). The V end lost 4 bases, the J end lost 2 bases, and 8 bases lay between the germline ends. This CDR3 has 13 amino acids. CDR1 and CDR2 from the germline V gene are PRHDT and FYEKMQ (reference sequence). The CDR3 region is CASSSRGQETQYF. The CDR3 DNA reads TGTGCCAGCAGCTCACGGGGACAAGAGACCCAGTACTTC.

V usage is TRBV6-1 and J usage is TRBJ1-1; no reliable D call. The CDR3 has 14 residues. Trimming cost V 3 bases and J 7 bases, with 15 bases left between them. Germline V gives CDR1 MNHNS, CDR2 SASEGT. The CDR3 sequence: CASSESRVLGEAFF. CDR3 in DNA: TGTGCCAGCAGTGAGTCACGGGTATTAGGTGAAGCTTTCTTT.

The chain employs TRBV9 and TRBJ2-1; D is perhaps TRBD1 (5 bases). Germline-derived CDR1 and CDR2 are SGDLS and YYNGEE. Between the trimmed V and J ends, which lost 10 bases and 5 bases, there was a span of 13 bases. The CDR3 covers 12 residues. This CDR3 is CASTGADNEQFF. CDR3 nucleotide sequence: TGTGCCTCCACTGGGGCGGACAATGAGCAGTTCTTC.

The V call is TRBV4-1, the J call TRBJ2-7; perhaps TRBD1 as D (6 bases). Trimming left V 4 bases short and J 6 bases short, with 13 bases between. The germline V gene has CDR1 MGHRA and CDR2 YSYEKL. The CDR3 consists of 13 residues. CDR3 coding DNA: TGCGCCAGCAGCCTATCAACAGGGCGCGAGCAGTACTTC. Translating it yields CASSLSTGREQYF.